Below, 27 T cell receptor beta chains from the same sample are listed, as sequenced in a study of identical twins. MiXCR was run by TCRdb on the 5' RACE reads, yielding one entry per CDR3 protein. The profile shows 200,000 to 250,000 distinct CDR3 sequences, approximately 6.8% of them singletons. This same sample was also part of a study on yellow fever vaccine responses in identical twins.

Sequenced: CD8+ T cells sorted from blood. These receptors came from a woman younger than 35 in good health.

This clonotype was picked up a small number of times. The CDR3 sequence: CASSLEGLAGVADTQYF. DNA for the CDR3: TGCGCCAGCAGCTTGGAGGGACTAGCGGGGGTGGCAGATACGCAGTATTTT. The rearrangement joins TRBV5-1 to TRBJ2-3, with TRBD2 matching over 14 bases. Germline V gene lookup returns CDR1 SGHRS and CDR2 YFSETQ. The CDR3 sequence is 17 residues long. The V segment lost 0 bases and the J segment 4 bases; nucleotides outside the gene matches: 4.

This clonotype showed up just a few times. V and J are TRBV7-9 and TRBJ1-1, with 9 bases aligning to TRBD1. The CDR3 covers 17 residues. The V and J ends lost 4 bases and 5 bases, in that order; junction bases with no gene match: 14. Germline V gene lookup returns CDR1 SEHNR and CDR2 FQNEAQ (reference sequence). The chain's CDR3 is CASSSSGTGNLGTEAFF. For the CDR3, the DNA is TGTGCCAGCAGCTCCTCCGGGACAGGGAATTTAGGGACTGAAGCTTTCTTT.

This clonotype was found many times. The V and J genes are TRBV27 and TRBJ2-7; D remains unclear. Germline V gene lookup returns CDR1 MNHEY and CDR2 SMNVEV (reference sequence). This CDR3 has 13 residues. Trimming cost V 1 base and J 3 bases, with 7 bases left between them. The CDR3, as DNA: TGTGCCAGCAGTTTATTTTTGGGCTACGAGCAGTACTTC. Residues: CASSLFLGYEQYF.

This clonotype was recorded at least ten times. This sequence joins TRBV4-1 and TRBJ1-3; D is perhaps TRBD1 (5 bases). Trimming took off 3 bases at V and 1 base at J, with 13 bases between the two ends. Germline V gene data show CDR1 as MGHRA and CDR2 as YSYEKL. The CDR3 is 16 residues long. The CDR3 is CASSHERQSSGNTIYF. CDR3 sequence (DNA): TGCGCCAGCAGCCACGAAAGACAGAGTTCTGGAAACACCATATATTTT.

This clonotype showed up many times. The rearrangement links TRBV20-1 to TRBJ2-1, with D uncertain. This CDR3 has 13 residues. Trimming cost V 6 bases and J 4 bases, with 13 bases left between them. The germline CDR1 and CDR2 sequences are DFQATT and SNEGSKA (reference sequence). In DNA form, the CDR3 reads TGCAGTGCCGTACTGCACTCTTACAATGAGCAGTTCTTC. Translation: CSAVLHSYNEQFF.

Ten or more counts support this clonotype. The V call is TRBV4-1, the J call TRBJ2-1; 7 bases match TRBD2. The CDR3 extends over 17 amino acids. In germline, CDR1 is MGHRA, CDR2 YSYEKL. The V gene end was trimmed by 0 bases and the J gene end by 5 bases; junction bases not matched to a gene: 10. CDR3 sequence reads: CASSQEPRLAVDNEQFF. CDR3 in DNA: TGCGCCAGCAGCCAAGAGCCCAGGCTAGCGGTAGACAATGAGCAGTTCTTC.

Only a few counts were recorded for this clonotype. The chain uses TRBV2 and TRBJ2-7; the D gene is possibly TRBD2 (6 bases). The CDR3 extends over 15 amino acids. V was shortened by 6 bases and J by 2 bases, with 17 bases between the two germline ends. Per the germline V gene, CDR1 is SNHLY and CDR2 is FYNNEI. CDR3 region: CASSPRELFAYEQYF. CDR3 coding DNA: TGTGCCAGCAGCCCACGGGAGCTCTTTGCCTACGAGCAGTACTTC.

This clonotype was seen repeatedly, ten times or more. The chain combines TRBV3-1 with TRBJ2-2, with unresolved D. The germline V gene encodes CDR1 LGHDT and CDR2 YNNKEL (reference sequence). CDR3 length: 15 residues. Trimming removed 0 bases at V and 4 bases at J, with 9 bases between. CDR3 loop: CASSQDWAGTGELFF. The CDR3 DNA reads TGTGCCAGCAGCCAAGATTGGGCAGGCACCGGGGAGCTGTTTTTT.

This clonotype was counted between two and nine times. This chain uses TRBV7-9 with TRBJ2-5; D perhaps matches TRBD2 (6 bases). CDR1 and CDR2 (germline): SEHNR, FQNEAQ (reference sequence). V was trimmed by 5 bases and J by 5 bases, leaving 15 bases between them. The CDR3 extends over 14 amino acids. CDR3 DNA: TGTGCCAGCAGCGACGGGGACTTTTTGGAGACCCAGTACTTC. It codes for CASSDGDFLETQYF.

This clonotype was found many times. The CDR3 DNA reads TGTGCCAGCAGCCAAGAAGGCGGACTAGCGAACCGAGAGACCCAGTACTTC. This encodes CASSQEGGLANRETQYF. The V gene is TRBV3-1, the J gene TRBJ2-5; TRBD2 matches 9 bases. Germline V gene sequence: CDR1 LGHDT, CDR2 YNNKEL (reference sequence). The V segment lost 0 bases and the J segment 4 bases; nucleotides outside the gene matches: 9. The CDR3 length is 17 residues.

This clonotype was counted at least ten times. This sequence joins TRBV27 and TRBJ2-7; 8 nucleotides match TRBD1. The germline V gene has CDR1 MNHEY and CDR2 SMNVEV (reference sequence). Trimming removed 5 bases from V and 4 bases from J; junction bases left unmatched: 4. CDR3 size: 13 residues. The CDR3 is CASSRQGAYEQYF. CDR3 in DNA: TGTGCCAGCAGTAGGCAGGGGGCGTACGAGCAGTACTTC.

The chain carries TRBV12-3 or TRBV12-4 and TRBJ2-5, with 8 bases lining up with TRBD1. V lost 5 bases to trimming and J lost 5 bases; unmatched junction nucleotides: 10. The CDR3 sequence is 15 residues long. The CDR3 loop reads CASSTDGQGWETQYF. DNA for the CDR3: TGTGCCAGCAGTACCGATGGACAGGGTTGGGAGACCCAGTACTTC.

V and J are TRBV2 and TRBJ2-7, with a possible D match to TRBD2 (6 bases). The ends were cut back, 8 bases at V and 0 bases at J, with 14 bases in the middle. The germline V gene has CDR1 SNHLY and CDR2 FYNNEI. The CDR3 runs 14 residues. CDR3 DNA sequence: TGTGCCAGCGAAGGGACCGGGAGCTCCTACGAGCAGTACTTC. It specifies CASEGTGSSYEQYF.

This clonotype has ten or more counts. The CDR3 sequence is CSVEDPTGPGHYGYTF. The CDR3 bases are TGCAGCGTTGAAGATCCTACGGGACCCGGGCACTATGGCTACACCTTC. The chain joins TRBV29-1 to TRBJ1-2; D perhaps matches TRBD1 (5 bases). Germline CDR1 reads SQVTM; CDR2 reads ANQGSEA. The CDR3 is made up of 16 amino acids. Between the trimmed V and J ends, which lost 0 bases and 3 bases, there was a span of 17 bases.

As concerns this clonotype: The junction differs from germline at one of its ends, possibly a read error. The chain couples TRBV20-1 to TRBJ2-5, with a weak D call TRBD2 (5 bases). Germline lookup yields CDR1 DFQATT and CDR2 SNEGSKA (reference sequence). The CDR3 contains 16 residues. The CDR3 here is CCARDPGWQYLETQYF. The CDR3 DNA sequence: TGCTGTGCTAGAGACCCGGGGTGGCAGTACCTGGAGACCCAGTACTTC.

This clonotype has a count of ten or more. V gene TRBV3-1 combines with J gene TRBJ2-1, with D perhaps matching TRBD2 (6 bases). Germline assignment: CDR1 LGHDT and CDR2 YNNKEL (reference sequence). The ends were cut back, 1 base at V and 0 bases at J, with 16 bases in the middle. CDR3 length: 18 amino acids. The CDR3 protein is CASSQGPLADSSYNEQFF. The CDR3, as DNA: TGTGCCAGCAGCCAAGGCCCGTTAGCGGATAGCTCCTACAATGAGCAGTTCTTC.

CDR3 loop: CATSREQGINQPQHF. The DNA of the CDR3 is TGTGCCACCAGCAGGGAACAGGGAATCAATCAGCCCCAGCATTTT. This chain connects TRBV15 to TRBJ1-5, with D perhaps TRBD1 (6 bases). Deletions cut 3 bases from V and 3 bases from J, with 12 bases between. Germline V CDR1 and CDR2: LNHNV, YYDKDF (reference sequence). The CDR3 consists of 15 residues.

This clonotype was detected a few times. The chain is built from TRBV24-1 and TRBJ2-1; 11 bases are shared with TRBD1. Germline-derived CDR1 and CDR2 are KGHDR and SFDVKD. V was clipped by 5 bases and J by 9 bases; unmatched bases: 11. This CDR3 region has 16 residues. The CDR3 bases are TGTGCCACCAGTGCCCCAGGGGACAGGGGGAGTGGTGAGCAGTTCTTC. It yields the protein CATSAPGDRGSGEQFF.

This clonotype occurred a few times. The CDR3: CATSRDLADEQFF. The CDR3 DNA reads TGTGCCACCAGCAGAGATCTAGCGGATGAGCAGTTCTTC. V and J are TRBV15 and TRBJ2-1; 7 nucleotides match TRBD2. Per germline, CDR1 LNHNV and CDR2 YYDKDF (reference sequence). The length of the CDR3 is 13 residues. Trimming cost V 0 bases and J 8 bases; bases outside gene matches: 1.

The chain joins TRBV2 to TRBJ1-5, with D possibly matching TRBD1 (5 bases). Trimming left V 0 bases short and J 4 bases short, with 7 bases between. Germline CDR1 is SNHLY and CDR2 is FYNNEI. The CDR3 contains 14 residues. CDR3 DNA: TGTGCCAGCAGTGAAGCTGGGGGTAATCAGCCCCAGCATTTT. Translated: CASSEAGGNQPQHF.

This clonotype was seen many times. J is TRBJ1-5 and V is TRBV7-8; D perhaps matches TRBD1 (5 bases). Germline values: CDR1 SGHVS, CDR2 FQNEAQ. The V and J ends lost 3 bases and 6 bases respectively, with 15 bases between them. This CDR3 spans 15 amino acids. The CDR3 protein is CASSFAQGASQPQHF. In nucleotides, the CDR3 is TGTGCCAGCAGCTTTGCGCAGGGTGCCAGTCAGCCCCAGCATTTT.

Notes on this clonotype: A much larger clone sits a single nucleotide away, making a read error possible. The chain carries TRBV4-2 and TRBJ2-2; a weak D match, TRBD2 (5 bases). This CDR3 contains 16 residues. CDR1 and CDR2 (germline): LGHNA, YNFKEQ. The CDR3 protein is CASSQGLRTNTGELLF. The CDR3 nucleotides read TGTGCCAGCAGCCAAGGGCTTAGGACGAACACCGGGGAGCTGCTTTTT.

This clonotype was observed at least ten times. Its ends do not fully match the called genes, so a read error is possible. This CDR3 is CASSLTVTGLDF. The CDR3 DNA follows: TGTGCCAGCAGTTTAACAGTGACAGGGTTAGACTTC. The chain recombines TRBV12-3 or TRBV12-4 with TRBJ2-7; 7 bases fit TRBD1. The CDR3 extends over 12 amino acids.

This clonotype was detected ten times or more. The V gene is TRBV28, the J gene TRBJ2-1; D is perhaps TRBD1 or TRBD2 (6 bases each). CDR1 MDHEN and CDR2 SYDVKM come from the germline V gene. Trimming left V 3 bases short and J 5 bases short, with 11 bases between. CDR3 size: 14 residues. The CDR3 DNA is TGTGCCAGCAGTTTTCCGGGGGACAACAATGAGCAGTTCTTC. Protein product: CASSFPGDNNEQFF.

The sample holds many counts of this clonotype. The chain couples TRBV7-2 to TRBJ1-4, with no clear D. In germline, CDR1 is SGHTA, CDR2 FQGNSA. The CDR3 covers 15 residues. Deletions cut 1 base from V and 4 bases from J, with 10 bases between. The chain's CDR3 is CASSLDPGNNEKLFF. In nucleotides, the CDR3 is TGTGCCAGCAGCTTAGATCCCGGAAATAATGAAAAACTGTTTTTT.

This clonotype was counted many times. This chain uses TRBV29-1 with TRBJ1-1, with D perhaps matching TRBD1 (6 bases). Trimming took off 6 bases at V and 7 bases at J, with 15 bases between the two ends. In germline, CDR1 is SQVTM, CDR2 ANQGSEA. The CDR3 is made up of 12 amino acids. Here the CDR3 reads CSVVNWTDEAFF. The DNA of the CDR3 is TGCAGCGTGGTCAACTGGACAGATGAAGCTTTCTTT. The variable domain in full, completed from reference TRBV29-1 and TRBJ1-1, reads SAVISQKPSRDICQRGTSLTIQCQVDSQVTMMFWYRQQPGQSLTLIATANQGSEATYESGFVIDKFPISRPNLTFSTLTVSNMSPEDSSIYLCSVVNWTDEAFFGQGTRLTVV.

This clonotype occurred many times. CDR3 loop: CASKLKWSEAFF. The CDR3 coding sequence is TGTGCCAGCAAACTAAAGTGGTCTGAAGCTTTCTTT. This chain uses TRBV7-9 with TRBJ1-1; D not certain. Trimming pared 7 bases from V and 6 bases from J, leaving 12 bases between. The CDR3 spans 12 residues. The germline V gene has CDR1 SEHNR and CDR2 FQNEAQ (reference sequence).